The 30 T cell receptor beta chains given below trace back to one sample, sequenced in a study of regulatory T cells in long-lasting Graves disease. Combining iRepertoire HTBI primers with Arm-PCR of CDR3 regions, the authors built TCR beta libraries. Each CDR3 protein is one row after TCRdb ran MiXCR on the multiplex PCR reads. The sample lists about 520,000 distinct CDR3 sequences, around 12% seen once, with roughly 8.2% in the top ten. Time point reported: newly diagnosed GD, antithyroid drugs for less than 3 months. After RNA was extracted from PBMCs, the TCR library was made from it. These data were also filed under a second study, of T cells in Graves' hyperthyroidism and ophthalmopathy.

The sequencing used peripheral blood mononuclear cells (PBMCs), collected at new diagnosis, from a patient treated with antithyroid drugs. The receptors here all came from a woman younger than 45 with Graves disease.

This clonotype was found a few times. This chain connects TRBV7-3 to TRBJ1-2, with 7 bases matching TRBD1. V shed 2 bases and J 1 base; nucleotides not matched to a gene: 16. The CDR3 extends over 19 amino acids. The V gene's germline CDR1 is SGHTA and CDR2 FQGTGA. The chain's CDR3 is CASSLGHRTGIFINYGYTF. CDR3 nucleotides: TGTGCCAGCAGCTTAGGGCATCGGACAGGAATATTTATTAACTATGGCTACACCTTC.

This clonotype has at least ten counts. This chain connects TRBV12-3 or TRBV12-4 to TRBJ2-1, with D perhaps being TRBD1 or TRBD2 (5 bases each). The length of the CDR3 is 13 residues. V gave up 7 bases and J gave up 10 bases, with 17 bases separating them. The CDR3 is CASTPGDPVEQFF. CDR3 sequence (DNA): TGTGCCAGCACCCCCGGGGACCCTGTGGAGCAGTTCTTC.

This chain links TRBV5-6 with TRBJ1-2; D is undetermined. This CDR3 region has 15 residues. CDR1 and CDR2 (germline): SGHDT, YYEEEE. Trimming pared 4 bases from V and 8 bases from J, leaving 21 bases between. The CDR3 spells CASSPAAYSNEGYTF. The CDR3 region has the DNA TGTGCCAGCAGCCCGGCGGCCTACTCCAATGAGGGCTACACCTTC.

The rearrangement joins TRBV11-3 to TRBJ2-3; TRBD1 agrees at 11 bases. From germline, CDR1 is SGHNT and CDR2 YENEEA. The CDR3 runs 15 residues. The trim removed 5 bases at V and 5 bases at J, leaving 6 bases unmatched. CDR3 region: CASSPGQGGEDTQYF. CDR3 sequence (DNA): TGTGCCAGCAGCCCGGGACAGGGGGGCGAAGATACGCAGTATTTT.

In this sample, this clonotype turned up a few times. The chain links TRBV15 to TRBJ2-2, with 11 bases identical to TRBD2. V was clipped by 0 bases and J by 1 base; unmatched bases: 10. Germline values: CDR1 LNHNV, CDR2 YYDKDF (reference sequence). CDR3 size: 20 residues. The CDR3 DNA follows: TGTGCCACCAGCAGAGAATATGGAACTAGCGGGAGTCGGAACACCGGGGAGCTGTTTTTT. Its translation: CATSREYGTSGSRNTGELFF.

This clonotype was seen many times. V gene TRBV2 combines with J gene TRBJ1-6, with TRBD1 matching over 9 bases. This CDR3 is 14 amino acids long. In germline, CDR1 is SNHLY, CDR2 FYNNEI. The ends lost 4 bases at V and 10 bases at J; junction bases unmatched: 5. CDR3 amino acids: CASSVDRGGSPLHF. CDR3 sequence (DNA): TGTGCCAGCAGTGTGGACAGGGGAGGGTCACCCCTCCACTTT. The full variable domain, rest sourced from reference TRBV2 and TRBJ1-6, is EPEVTQTPSHQVTQMGQEVILRCVPISNHLYFYWYRQILGQKVEFLVSFYNNEISEKSEIFDDQFSVERPDGSNFTLKIRSTKLEDSAMYFCASSVDRGGSPLHFGNGTRLTVT.

This clonotype was seen repeatedly, ten times or more. The chain joins TRBV11-2 to TRBJ1-6, with D uncertain. Germline-derived CDR1 and CDR2 are SGHAT and FQNNGV. The ends were cut back, 5 bases at V and 1 base at J, with 15 bases in the middle. The CDR3 totals 17 residues. CDR3 protein: CASSPYRERSYNSPLHF. CDR3 nucleotides: TGTGCCAGCAGCCCATATAGGGAAAGGTCCTATAATTCACCCCTCCACTTT.

The chain uses TRBV18 and TRBJ1-1; D is ambiguous. The V and J ends lost 4 bases and 3 bases respectively, with 12 bases between them. CDR1 and CDR2 (germline): KGHSH, LQKENI. This CDR3 is built from 14 residues. This chain's CDR3 is CASSQGNLDTEAFF. Written as DNA, the CDR3 is TGTGCCAGCTCACAGGGCAATCTGGACACTGAAGCTTTCTTT.

The table lists this clonotype with a few counts. This clone may be a read error of a much larger clone one base away. It is likely a read error, because the conserved phenylalanine at the end of the CDR3 is missing. The genes are TRBV27 and TRBJ1-4; D might be TRBD1 (6 bases). V lost 4 bases to trimming and J lost 6 bases, with 21 bases between them. The CDR3 has 17 amino acids. Germline-derived CDR1 and CDR2 are MNHEY and SMNVEV (reference sequence). CDR3 residues: CASSSTRRWGQDEKLFS. DNA for the CDR3: TGTGCCAGCAGTTCTACCCGCAGGTGGGGGCAGGATGAAAAACTGTTTTCT.

This clonotype has a handful of counts. The chain carries TRBV4-1 and TRBJ2-5; unclear D gene. Germline CDR1 is MGHRA and CDR2 is YSYEKL. This CDR3 is 13 amino acids long. V was shortened by 0 bases and J by 5 bases, with 7 bases between the two germline ends. The CDR3 DNA reads TGCGCCAGCAGCCAAGAAAATTTGGAGACCCAGTACTTC. It specifies CASSQENLETQYF.

This clonotype has just a few counts. The chain couples TRBV29-1 to TRBJ2-7; possible D gene TRBD2, 5 bases. Per germline, CDR1 SQVTM and CDR2 ANQGSEA. The CDR3 totals 12 residues. V was clipped by 4 bases and J by 7 bases, with 14 bases between them. CDR3 in DNA: TGCAGCGTTGGATGGGAGTGGCAAGAGCAGTACTTC. This codes for CSVGWEWQEQYF.

This clonotype was recorded many times. The genes are TRBV5-1 and TRBJ1-4; the D is unclear. Trimming left V 4 bases short and J 3 bases short, with 16 bases between. Germline assignment: CDR1 SGHRS and CDR2 YFSETQ. The CDR3 has 16 residues. DNA for the CDR3: TGCGCCAGCAGCCCCGTTTGGGCAGGAGCTAATGAAAAACTGTTTTTT. Its translation: CASSPVWAGANEKLFF.

This clonotype has ten or more counts. V is TRBV30 and J is TRBJ1-5; D not resolved. Per the germline V gene, CDR1 is GTSNPN and CDR2 is SVGIG (reference sequence). This CDR3 is 14 amino acids long. V lost 0 bases and J lost 1, with 7 bases in between. The DNA for the CDR3 is TGTGCCTGGAGTGTACTCACCAGCAATCAGCCCCAGCATTTT. Translated, it gives CAWSVLTSNQPQHF. Supplemented by reference TRBV30 and TRBJ1-5, the full variable domain reads SQTIHQWPATLVQPVGSPLSLECTVEGTSNPNLYWYRQAAGRGLQLLFYSVGIGQISSEVPQNLSASRPQDRQFILSSKKLLLSDSGFYLCAWSVLTSNQPQHFGDGTRLSIL.

This clonotype was seen at least ten times. This rearrangement joins TRBV11-3 to TRBJ2-2; D ambiguous. V lost 5 bases and J 2 bases, leaving 15 bases between the germline ends. Germline CDR1 SGHNT, CDR2 YENEEA. This CDR3 is 16 amino acids long. Here the CDR3 DNA reads TGTGCCAGCAGCCCCACGTTTGGGGTAAACACCGGGGAGCTGTTTTTT. Amino acid sequence: CASSPTFGVNTGELFF.

This clonotype has a count of ten or more. This chain links TRBV12-3 or TRBV12-4 with TRBJ1-2; 9 bases agree with TRBD1. The CDR3 is made up of 13 amino acids. J gave up 6 bases and V 5 bases, and 4 bases lay outside the gene matches. The CDR3 spells CASSLRTGDGYTF. The DNA of the CDR3 is TGTGCCAGCAGTCTACGGACAGGGGATGGCTACACCTTC.

This clonotype has a count of ten or more. The chain recombines TRBV11-2 with TRBJ2-1, with D perhaps matching TRBD2 (6 bases). The V gene lost 5 bases and the J gene lost 4 bases, with 15 bases spanning the gap. Germline V gives CDR1 SGHAT, CDR2 FQNNGV. This CDR3 contains 15 residues. The CDR3 is CASSLLSGLYNEQFF. The CDR3, as DNA: TGTGCCAGCAGCCTCTTAAGCGGGCTTTACAATGAGCAGTTCTTC.

This clonotype has more than one count but fewer than ten. J is TRBJ2-1 and V is TRBV5-4; 8 bases line up with TRBD2. CDR1 SGHNT and CDR2 YYREEE come from the germline V gene (reference sequence). V lost 1 base and J lost 9; bases outside the gene matches: 9. This CDR3 comprises 15 residues. The CDR3 protein is CASSLPLAGYGEQFF. CDR3 DNA: TGTGCCAGCAGCTTGCCCCTAGCGGGTTATGGTGAGCAGTTCTTC.

This clonotype showed up many times. This rearrangement joins TRBV4-1 to TRBJ2-5; 7 bases line up with TRBD2. The CDR3 is 18 amino acids. Germline V gene data show CDR1 as MGHRA and CDR2 as YSYEKL. J was trimmed by 2 bases and V by 4 bases; bases with no gene match: 16. The CDR3 spells CASSPTPNPGLPQETQYF. In DNA, the CDR3 is TGCGCCAGCAGCCCGACTCCAAATCCGGGACTACCACAAGAGACCCAGTACTTC.

This clonotype was counted many times. The junction does not match germline at one end; this may be a read error. V usage is TRBV5-1 and J usage is TRBJ2-2; D unresolved. Germline loops: CDR1 SGHRS, CDR2 YFSETQ. The CDR3 loop spans 14 amino acids. Here the CDR3 reads CASSLTGGAGELFF. The DNA of the CDR3 is TGTGCCAGCAGTCTAACCGGCGGCGCCGGGGAGCTGTTTTTT.

This clonotype was counted ten times or more. The junction departs from germline at one end; a sequencing error may be responsible. The V and J genes are TRBV5-1 and TRBJ2-1, with D hard to call. The CDR3 is made up of 12 amino acids. Germline V lookup: CDR1 SGHRS, CDR2 YFSETQ. CDR3 sequence (DNA): TGTGCCAGCAGCCGCTCCTACAATGAGCAGTTCTTC. Protein product: CASSRSYNEQFF.

This clonotype was seen a few times. CDR3 protein: CASSSHGANQPQHF. CDR3 coding DNA: TGTGCCAGCAGTTCCCATGGGGCCAATCAGCCCCAGCATTTT. The chain uses TRBV27 and TRBJ1-5; TRBD1 might be the D (5 bases). The CDR3 sequence is 14 residues long. Germline V gives CDR1 MNHEY, CDR2 SMNVEV (reference sequence). V gave up 4 bases and J gave up 3 bases, with 10 bases separating them.

Only a few counts were recorded for this clonotype. The chain couples TRBV4-1 to TRBJ1-2; TRBD1 agrees at 10 bases. The CDR3 loop spans 14 amino acids. V dropped 3 bases and J dropped 8; count of bases not matched to a gene: 6. The germline CDR1 and CDR2 sequences are MGHRA and YSYEKL. The CDR3 region is CASSQQDRGLGYTF. CDR3 sequence (DNA): TGCGCCAGCAGCCAGCAAGACAGGGGGCTCGGCTACACCTTC.

J is TRBJ2-7 and V is TRBV20-1; D assignment may be TRBD1 or TRBD2 (6 bases each). This CDR3 contains 14 residues. Germline V gives CDR1 DFQATT, CDR2 SNEGSKA (reference sequence). V gave up 3 bases and J gave up 2 bases, with 14 bases separating them. The chain's CDR3 is CSARGGPKPYEQYF. CDR3 nucleotide sequence: TGCAGTGCTAGGGGGGGCCCAAAACCCTACGAGCAGTACTTC.

This clonotype has just a few counts. The chain is built from TRBV7-9 and TRBJ1-2; D uncertain. The CDR3 is made up of 15 amino acids. With 4 bases removed from V and 6 bases from J, the gap between germline ends came to 18 bases. Germline CDR1 SEHNR, CDR2 FQNEAQ (reference sequence). The CDR3 here is CASSSQPPLRDGYTF. In DNA form, the CDR3 reads TGTGCCAGCAGCTCGCAACCGCCGCTGCGGGATGGCTACACCTTC.

This clonotype showed up just a few times. J is TRBJ2-7 and V is TRBV5-6; D is possibly TRBD1 (5 bases). V lost 5 bases and J 3 bases, leaving 18 bases between the germline ends. The CDR3 consists of 15 residues. Looked up from germline, CDR1 is SGHDT and CDR2 is YYEEEE. CDR3 nucleotide sequence: TGTGCCAGCAGTTCCCCTAGACAGACTGTCTACGAGCAGTACTTC. It translates to CASSSPRQTVYEQYF.

The genes are TRBV6-9 and TRBJ2-1; D possibly matches TRBD1 or TRBD2 (5 bases each). V was shortened by 3 bases and J by 0 bases, with 9 bases between the two germline ends. CDR1 MNHGY and CDR2 SVAAGI come from the germline V gene. The length of the CDR3 is 15 residues. The CDR3 region is CASSYGASSYNEQFF. The CDR3 coding sequence is TGTGCCAGCAGTTACGGGGCTTCCTCCTACAATGAGCAGTTCTTC.

This clonotype was found a few times. The chain links TRBV30 to TRBJ1-4; D might be TRBD1 (6 bases). In germline, CDR1 is GTSNPN, CDR2 SVGIG (reference sequence). Trimming stripped 3 bases from V and 4 bases from J, with 15 bases between. CDR3 length: 15 residues. The CDR3 loop reads CAWRVGGGDNEKLFF. CDR3 coding DNA: TGTGCCTGGAGGGTAGGAGGGGGGGATAATGAAAAACTGTTTTTT.

There are a few counts of this clonotype. This chain links TRBV6-2 or TRBV6-3 with TRBJ1-2; D gene uncertain. This CDR3 comprises 13 residues. Germline V gene lookup returns CDR1 MNHEY and CDR2 SVGEGT. V lost 2 bases and J 8 bases, leaving 12 bases between the germline ends. The CDR3 sequence is CASSYLRLGGYTF. The CDR3 bases are TGTGCCAGCAGTTACCTTAGGCTTGGCGGCTACACCTTC.

This clonotype has a count of ten or more. The rearrangement joins TRBV7-8 to TRBJ2-7, with 8 bases fitting TRBD1. V shed 1 base and J 2 bases; nucleotides not matched to a gene: 13. The germline V gene has CDR1 SGHVS and CDR2 FQNEAQ. There are 18 residues in the CDR3. CDR3 protein: CASSLEGDRYRPPYEQYF. The CDR3 nucleotides read TGTGCCAGCAGCTTAGAGGGGGACAGGTACCGCCCGCCCTACGAGCAGTACTTC.

This clonotype showed up many times. The V call is TRBV20-1, the J call TRBJ2-3; 9 positions agree with TRBD2. J gave up 4 bases and V 5 bases, and 10 bases lay outside the gene matches. CDR1 and CDR2 from the germline V gene are DFQATT and SNEGSKA (reference sequence). This CDR3 has 15 amino acids. The CDR3 DNA follows: TGCAGTGCTCTTGATAGCGGGAGCGGAGCAGATACGCAGTATTTT. Translating gives CSALDSGSGADTQYF.